The 29 T cell receptor beta chains listed next were all sequenced from one sample in a study of blood T cells in healthy people across ages. Primed by a sample-barcoded 5' primer and a J-beta primer mix, a second PCR proceeded for about 6 to 12 cycles. TCRdb fed the 5' RACE reads into MiXCR, producing one record per CDR3 protein. This sample has over 1,500,000 distinct CDR3 sequences, with around 50% found just once. The sample was blood. The receptors were sampled from a middle-aged woman in good health.

The chain uses TRBV7-2 and TRBJ2-3; D is unresolved. V lost 1 base and J 0 bases, leaving 8 bases between the germline ends. The CDR3 totals 15 residues. Per germline, CDR1 SGHTA and CDR2 FQGNSA. CDR3 bases: TGTGCCAGCAGCTTAGAACAGATTAGCACAGATACGCAGTATTTT. Protein sequence: CASSLEQISTDTQYF.

The chain joins TRBV7-2 to TRBJ2-5; weak D call: TRBD2 (5 bases). CDR3 length: 15 residues. With 8 bases removed from V and 1 base from J, the gap between germline ends came to 17 bases. Germline V gene lookup returns CDR1 SGHTA and CDR2 FQGNSA. The CDR3 nucleotides are TGTGCCAGCTTGCCAGATCGGGATGCCCAAGAGACCCAGTACTTC. Encoded protein: CASLPDRDAQETQYF.

There are a few counts of this clonotype. J is TRBJ2-3 and V is TRBV6-4; 9 bases map to TRBD2. The CDR3 runs 16 residues. CDR1 is MRHNA, CDR2 SNTAGT, per germline. V lost 0 bases and J lost 2; bases outside the gene matches: 3. The CDR3 protein is CASSDSTSGSTDTQYF. Here the CDR3 DNA reads TGTGCCAGCAGTGACTCCACTAGCGGGTCCACAGATACGCAGTATTTT.

The J gene is TRBJ2-2, the V gene TRBV2, with D perhaps matching TRBD1 (5 bases). The length of the CDR3 is 16 residues. Trimming pared 7 bases from V and 2 bases from J, leaving 17 bases between. Germline V gene data show CDR1 as SNHLY and CDR2 as FYNNEI. The CDR3 sequence is CASKGRKGVNTGELFF. The CDR3 nucleotides read TGTGCCAGCAAAGGTCGAAAAGGGGTAAACACCGGGGAGCTGTTTTTT.

This clonotype turned up a few times. The CDR3 DNA is TGTGCCAGCAGTTTTTTAGGGGGTAATTATGGCTACACCTTC. Protein: CASSFLGGNYGYTF. The V and J genes are TRBV27 and TRBJ1-2; perhaps TRBD1 as D (6 bases). CDR1 and CDR2 (germline): MNHEY, SMNVEV (reference sequence). The length of the CDR3 is 14 residues. With 3 bases removed from V and 5 bases from J, the gap between germline ends came to 13 bases.

The rearrangement links TRBV28 to TRBJ2-3; D is perhaps TRBD2 (6 bases). The CDR3 totals 15 residues. CDR1 is MDHEN, CDR2 SYDVKM, per germline. Between the trimmed V and J ends, which lost 6 bases and 3 bases, there was a span of 16 bases. CDR3 region: CASSWGDGVTDTQYF. As DNA, the CDR3 is TGTGCCAGCAGCTGGGGGGACGGGGTTACAGATACGCAGTATTTT.

This clonotype has a handful of counts. CDR3 sequence (DNA): TGTGCCATCAGTGAGGGAGACCGCCTGGGTGATACGCAGTATTTT. It translates to CAISEGDRLGDTQYF. The J gene is TRBJ2-3, the V gene TRBV10-3; D is unclear. Germline V lookup: CDR1 ENHRY, CDR2 SYGVKD. V lost 2 bases to trimming and J lost 6 bases, with 15 bases between them. CDR3 length equals 15 residues.

This clonotype was seen only a few times. The chain employs TRBV11-2 and TRBJ2-5; 11 positions match TRBD2. The J call is doubtful: the DNA matches TRBJ2-7 better. Germline CDR1 is SGHAT and CDR2 is FQNNGV. This CDR3 has 15 amino acids. DNA for the CDR3: TGTGCCAGCACCAAACTTAGCGGGGGGGCACTCGAGCAGTACTTC. This sequence encodes CASTKLSGGALEQYF.

This clonotype was detected a few times. This sequence joins TRBV6-2 or TRBV6-3 and TRBJ2-3, with 12 bases identical to TRBD2. Trimming took 7 bases from V and 0 from J; bases not matched to a gene: 11. Germline values: CDR1 MNHEY, CDR2 SVGEGT. This CDR3 spans 18 amino acids. The CDR3 protein is CASNLRPGLAGSTDTQYF. For the CDR3, the DNA is TGTGCCAGCAATCTACGACCGGGACTAGCGGGTAGCACAGATACGCAGTATTTT.

The chain uses TRBV5-1 and TRBJ1-1; unclear D gene. Germline values: CDR1 SGHRS, CDR2 YFSETQ. The V and J ends lost 3 bases and 7 bases respectively, with 7 bases between them. This CDR3 comprises 11 residues. CDR3 in DNA: TGCGCCAGCAGCTCGGAGGGTGAAGCTTTCTTT. Protein sequence: CASSSEGEAFF.

A remark on this clonotype: One end of the junction varies from germline; a read error may be responsible. This chain connects TRBV7-2 to TRBJ2-1; maybe TRBD2 (6 bases). The CDR3 has 13 residues. The germline V gene has CDR1 SGHTA and CDR2 FQGNSA. CDR3 bases: TGTGCCAGCACCTTACTCGGGGGTAATGAGCAGTTCTTC. This sequence encodes CASTLLGGNEQFF.

The rearrangement joins TRBV6-2 or TRBV6-3 to TRBJ2-6, with 9 bases matching TRBD1. Trimming at V came to 4 bases and at J to 3 bases, leaving 7 bases not matched to a gene. The CDR3 spans 17 residues. Germline V gene sequence: CDR1 MNHEY, CDR2 SVGEGT. In DNA, the CDR3 is TGTGCCAGCAGTTCCGGACAGGGGAGAGGTGGGGCCAACGTCCTGACTTTC. Its translation is CASSSGQGRGGANVLTF.

The rearrangement uses TRBV27 and TRBJ2-1; 10 bases match TRBD2. This CDR3 is built from 17 residues. Germline V gene sequence: CDR1 MNHEY, CDR2 SMNVEV (reference sequence). J gave up 6 bases and V 3 bases, and 11 bases lay outside the gene matches. For the CDR3, the DNA is TGTGCCAGCAGTTTTGGGGCTCCTAGCGGGGGCTTCAATGAGCAGTTCTTC. Translating it yields CASSFGAPSGGFNEQFF.

The chain recombines TRBV4-1 with TRBJ2-5, with 8 bases identical to TRBD2. This CDR3 region has 17 residues. The germline CDR1 and CDR2 sequences are MGHRA and YSYEKL. With 0 bases clipped from V and 1 base from J, the junction kept 7 bases outside the gene matches. The CDR3 spells CASSQEGTRSLQETQYF. As DNA, the CDR3 is TGCGCCAGCAGCCAAGAAGGGACTAGAAGTCTCCAAGAGACCCAGTACTTC.

This clonotype turned up a few times. The chain recombines TRBV27 with TRBJ2-7; maybe TRBD1 (6 bases). The closer fit of TRBJ2-5 to the DNA end suggests the J call may be wrong. This CDR3 has 15 residues. Germline V lookup: CDR1 MNHEY, CDR2 SMNVEV (reference sequence). This chain's CDR3 is CASSPTGWYSETQYF. CDR3 bases: TGTGCCAGCAGTCCGACAGGCTGGTATTCCGAGACCCAGTACTTC.

The sample holds many counts of this clonotype. This chain connects TRBV27 to TRBJ1-5; D is ambiguous. Germline V gene data show CDR1 as MNHEY and CDR2 as SMNVEV (reference sequence). There are 14 residues in the CDR3. V lost 2 bases and J 0 bases, leaving 5 bases between the germline ends. CDR3 DNA sequence: TGTGCCAGCAGTTTAATGGGTAGCAATCAGCCCCAGCATTTT. Translated: CASSLMGSNQPQHF.

Only a few counts were recorded for this clonotype. The chain's CDR3 is CSARVTGLIETQYF. Written as DNA, the CDR3 is TGCAGTGCTAGAGTTACAGGGTTGATAGAGACCCAGTACTTC. V is TRBV20-1 and J is TRBJ2-5; possibly TRBD1 for D (6 bases). Germline CDR1 and CDR2: DFQATT and SNEGSKA (reference sequence). This CDR3 is 14 amino acids long. V lost 1 base, J lost 4 bases, and 13 bases lay in between.

This chain connects TRBV29-1 to TRBJ2-5, with D unclear. TRBJ2-7 explains the end of the DNA better; the J call may be wrong. The germline gives CDR1 SQVTM, CDR2 ANQGSEA. This CDR3 contains 13 residues. In DNA, the CDR3 is TGCAGCGTTGTTTATTTTATGGGCTACGAGCAGTACTTC. Amino acid sequence: CSVVYFMGYEQYF.

This clonotype was detected only a few times. The V and J genes are TRBV6-2 or TRBV6-3 and TRBJ2-1; 10 positions agree with TRBD1. V was pared by 5 bases and J by 9 bases, with 7 bases of the junction left unmatched. CDR1 MNHEY and CDR2 SVGEGT come from the germline V gene. This CDR3 contains 14 residues. The CDR3 DNA is TGTGCCAGCAGTCAGGGACAGGGGTTGAGTGAGCAGTTCTTC. Translated, it gives CASSQGQGLSEQFF.

The rearrangement joins TRBV4-2 to TRBJ1-5; D ambiguous. Trimming pared 3 bases from V and 2 bases from J, leaving 14 bases between. CDR3 length: 16 amino acids. Germline V CDR1 and CDR2: LGHNA, YNFKEQ. CDR3 in DNA: TGTGCCAGCAGCCAGGACCCCATAGGCGGCAATCAGCCCCAGCATTTT. Protein sequence: CASSQDPIGGNQPQHF.

This clonotype has only a few counts. The gene calls are TRBV28 and TRBJ2-5; 10 nucleotides align to TRBD2. CDR3 size: 18 residues. The trim removed 3 bases at V and 1 base at J, leaving 11 bases unmatched. Germline V gene sequence: CDR1 MDHEN, CDR2 SYDVKM. CDR3 coding DNA: TGTGCCAGCAGTTTGGATTACGAACTAGCGGGATTCCAAGAGACCCAGTACTTC. It translates to CASSLDYELAGFQETQYF.

V usage is TRBV2 and J usage is TRBJ2-3; D is perhaps TRBD1 (5 bases). Germline V gene data show CDR1 as SNHLY and CDR2 as FYNNEI. Deletions cut 11 bases from V and 2 bases from J, with 17 bases between. The CDR3 loop spans 14 amino acids. CDR3 region: CASTRDSLTDTQYF. The CDR3 nucleotides are TGTGCCTCAACTCGTGACAGTCTCACAGATACGCAGTATTTT. Variable domain in full (rest from reference TRBV2 and TRBJ2-3): EPEVTQTPSHQVTQMGQEVILRCVPISNHLYFYWYRQILGQKVEFLVSFYNNEISEKSEIFDDQFSVERPDGSNFTLKIRSTKLEDSAMYFCASTRDSLTDTQYFGPGTRLTVL.

This clonotype was found many times. One end of the junction is discordant with germline, which a read error may explain. V usage is TRBV5-1 and J usage is TRBJ2-7; 7 bases agree with TRBD1. Germline lookup yields CDR1 SGHRS and CDR2 YFSETQ. The CDR3 runs to 13 residues. In nucleotides, the CDR3 is TGTGCCAGCAGTTGGGACAGATCCTACGAGCAGTACTTC. Translated: CASSWDRSYEQYF.

This clonotype came up a few times. The rearrangement links TRBV11-2 to TRBJ2-5, with 7 bases fitting TRBD1. The germline V gene encodes CDR1 SGHAT and CDR2 FQNNGV. The CDR3 runs 15 residues. J gave up 2 bases and V 1 base, and 4 bases lay outside the gene matches. The CDR3 sequence: CASSLVSGQQETQYF. In DNA, the CDR3 is TGTGCCAGCAGCTTAGTGTCGGGACAGCAAGAGACCCAGTACTTC.

The chain is built from TRBV10-3 and TRBJ2-5, with D perhaps TRBD1 (6 bases). Judging by the DNA end, TRBJ2-7 fits better; the J call may be wrong. CDR3 length: 15 residues. The germline V gene has CDR1 ENHRY and CDR2 SYGVKD. The DNA of the CDR3 is TGTGCCATCAGTGAGTCTGCAGGGGCCCCCTACGAGCAGTACTTC. Amino acids: CAISESAGAPYEQYF.

This clonotype was recorded at least ten times. The chain is built from TRBV4-1 and TRBJ2-5, with no clear D. CDR3 length: 12 residues. V lost 0 bases and J 5 bases, leaving 4 bases between the germline ends. Germline loops: CDR1 MGHRA, CDR2 YSYEKL. Written as DNA, the CDR3 is TGCGCCAGCAGCCAAGAAGGGGAGACCCAGTACTTC. It encodes CASSQEGETQYF.

The chain is built from TRBV20-1 and TRBJ2-1, with a tentative D call TRBD1 (5 bases). Germline assignment: CDR1 DFQATT and CDR2 SNEGSKA (reference sequence). The CDR3 contains 15 residues. V lost 2 bases, J lost 0 bases, and 11 bases lay in between. The CDR3 nucleotides are TGCAGTGCTAGAAATACAGGTCTCTCCTACAATGAGCAGTTCTTC. This translates into CSARNTGLSYNEQFF.

This clonotype was seen ten or more times. This chain links TRBV7-2 with TRBJ2-5, with a weak D call TRBD2 (6 bases). With 5 bases removed from V and 1 base from J, the gap between germline ends came to 11 bases. CDR3 length: 14 amino acids. Germline V lookup: CDR1 SGHTA, CDR2 FQGNSA. Written as DNA, the CDR3 is TGTGCCAGCAGCCCCAGCGGGTCCCAAGAGACCCAGTACTTC. This gives the protein CASSPSGSQETQYF.

This clonotype was observed many times. V and J are TRBV5-1 and TRBJ2-5; 9 bases line up with TRBD1. With 4 bases clipped from V and 2 bases from J, the junction kept 6 bases outside the gene matches. This CDR3 has 15 residues. Germline V gene sequence: CDR1 SGHRS, CDR2 YFSETQ. This CDR3 reads CASSLDRGTQETQYF. CDR3 nucleotides: TGCGCCAGCAGCCTCGACAGGGGGACACAAGAGACCCAGTACTTC.